One sample yielded the 21 T cell receptor beta chains listed below, sequenced in a study of blood T cell repertoires in COVID-19. Sequencing used immunoSEQ multiplex PCR; TCRdb keeps in-frame clones, though not all of them. The sample lists under 75,000 clones; 80% to 90% were seen once. The sequenced material came from peripheral blood. Receptors were obtained from a human donor in a cohort sampled during active COVID-19.

V usage is TRBV28 and J usage is TRBJ1-4, with a tentative D call TRBD1 (6 bases). V was pared by 4 bases and J by 8 bases, with 17 bases between. The CDR3 has 15 amino acids. Germline loops: CDR1 MDHEN, CDR2 SYDVKM. The CDR3 DNA reads TGTGCCAGCAGTTCCCGTACAGGGTTAGGAGAAAAACTGTTTTTT. Its translation is CASSSRTGLGEKLFF.

By sample share, this clone is medium-sized (0.01 to 0.1%). The chain employs TRBV4-2 and TRBJ2-7, with 11 bases identical to TRBD2. With V trimmed by 0 bases and J by 0 bases, 1 base remained unmatched. Germline CDR1 reads LGHNA; CDR2 reads YNFKEQ. The CDR3 loop spans 16 amino acids. CDR3 nucleotides: TGTGCCAGCAGCCAAGACGGGACTAGCGGCTCCTACGAGCAGTACTTC. As protein: CASSQDGTSGSYEQYF.

The chain employs TRBV7-2 and TRBJ2-3; TRBD2 agrees at 7 bases. The germline V gene encodes CDR1 SGHTA and CDR2 FQGNSA. V was clipped by 5 bases and J by 7 bases; unmatched bases: 15. The CDR3 is 16 residues long. The CDR3 region is CASSPSPVGGGNTQYF. Written as DNA, the CDR3 is TGTGCCAGCAGCCCTAGCCCCGTGGGGGGGGGTAATACGCAGTATTTT. The full variable domain, its missing parts supplied by reference TRBV7-2 and TRBJ2-3, is GAGVSQSPSNKVTEKGKDVELRCDPISGHTALYWYRQSLGQGLEFLIYFQGNSAPDKSGLPSDRFSAERTGGSVSTLTIQRTQQEDSAVYLCASSPSPVGGGNTQYFGPGTRLTVL.

This clone has just a few counts. The chain joins TRBV18 to TRBJ1-2, with D possibly being TRBD1 (6 bases). The CDR3 sequence is 14 residues long. Germline lookup yields CDR1 KGHSH and CDR2 LQKENI. Trimming removed 2 bases from V and 8 bases from J, with 15 bases in between. The CDR3 DNA reads as TGTGCCAGCTCACCAACGGGGGGCTCGCGGGGCTACACCTTC. This sequence encodes CASSPTGGSRGYTF. Full variable domain (rest looked up from reference TRBV18 and TRBJ1-2): NAGVMQNPRHLVRRRGQEARLRCSPMKGHSHVYWYRQLPEEGLKFMVYLQKENIIDESGMPKERFSAEFPKEGPSILRIQQVVRGDSAAYFCASSPTGGSRGYTFGSGTRLTVV.

The V and J genes are TRBV3-1 (or the pseudogene TRBV3-2) and TRBJ2-2, with TRBD2 matching 8 bases. The CDR3 sequence is 18 residues long. Germline V gene sequence: CDR1 LGHDT, CDR2 YNNKEL (reference sequence). V gave up 2 bases and J gave up 6 bases; unmatched junction bases: 14. CDR3 amino acids: CASSQNWPTSVLPGELFF. The CDR3 nucleotides read TGTGCCAGCAGCCAAAACTGGCCGACTAGCGTTTTACCCGGGGAGCTGTTTTTT.

V gene TRBV9 combines with J gene TRBJ2-3; 7 bases fit TRBD2. The junction had 9 bases not matched to a gene; V was cut back by 3 bases and J by 2 bases. Germline values: CDR1 SGDLS, CDR2 YYNGEE. The CDR3 totals 16 residues. The CDR3 nucleotides are TGTGCCAGCAGCGCATCGACTAGCCCCCCCACAGATACGCAGTATTTT. Amino acid sequence: CASSASTSPPTDTQYF.

The chain carries TRBV9 and TRBJ1-1, with a tentative D call TRBD1 (5 bases). This CDR3 contains 13 residues. Trimming took off 3 bases at V and 5 bases at J, with 11 bases between the two ends. From germline, CDR1 is SGDLS and CDR2 YYNGEE. CDR3 residues: CASSAWGGTEAFF. For the CDR3, the DNA is TGTGCCAGCAGCGCATGGGGCGGAACTGAAGCTTTCTTT.

This clone showed up just once. The gene calls are TRBV7-8 and TRBJ2-7; D not certain. V gave up 1 base and J gave up 0 bases, with 7 bases separating them. CDR1 and CDR2 from the germline V gene are SGHVS and FQNEAQ. CDR3 length: 14 amino acids. The CDR3 nucleotides are TGTGCCAGCAGCTTAGTAGAGGCCTCCTACGAGCAGTACTTC. Translating it yields CASSLVEASYEQYF.

The V and J genes are TRBV11-2 and TRBJ2-7, with TRBD2 identical over 10 bases. The germline V gene has CDR1 SGHAT and CDR2 FQNNGV. The CDR3 contains 15 residues. Trimming cost V 2 bases and J 4 bases; bases outside gene matches: 5. This CDR3 reads CASSLHGTSDYEQYF. CDR3 nucleotide sequence: TGTGCCAGCAGCTTACACGGGACTAGCGATTACGAGCAGTACTTC.

The chain uses TRBV18 and TRBJ2-3; D possibly corresponds to TRBD2 (7 bases). The CDR3 has 17 residues. CDR1 is KGHSH and CDR2 is LQKENI in the germline V gene. V lost 2 bases and J lost 5, with 20 bases in between. The CDR3, as DNA: TGTGCCAGCTCACCAAGTAGGGCCGGGGGGCATGGAGATACGCAGTATTTT. Translation gives CASSPSRAGGHGDTQYF.

CDR3 in amino acids: CASSPPAGGSYNEQFF. The CDR3 DNA is TGTGCCAGCTCACCACCGGCGGGTGGGTCCTACAATGAGCAGTTCTTC. This chain joins TRBV18 and TRBJ2-1, with a tentative D call TRBD2 (5 bases). The CDR3 spans 16 residues. Germline V gene sequence: CDR1 KGHSH, CDR2 LQKENI. The V and J ends lost 0 bases and 1 base respectively, with 10 bases between them.

The chain couples TRBV27 to TRBJ2-3; TRBD2 might be the D (6 bases). The V gene lost 2 bases and the J gene lost 7 bases, with 10 bases spanning the gap. The CDR3 consists of 13 residues. CDR1 MNHEY and CDR2 SMNVEV come from the germline V gene (reference sequence). For the CDR3, the DNA is TGTGCCAGCAGTTTACGGGGGTGGAATACGCAGTATTTT. Residues: CASSLRGWNTQYF.

The genes are TRBV9 and TRBJ2-7, with 7 positions matching TRBD2. Germline CDR1 SGDLS, CDR2 YYNGEE. J gave up 5 bases and V 1 base, and 6 bases lay outside the gene matches. This CDR3 comprises 14 residues. CDR3 DNA: TGTGCCAGCAGCGTATTGGGAGGGTCTGACGAGCAGTACTTC. It encodes CASSVLGGSDEQYF.

The CDR3 loop reads CASSGYRGNTIYF. In nucleotides, the CDR3 is TGTGCCAGCAGCGGTTACAGGGGAAACACCATATATTTT. The chain joins TRBV9 to TRBJ1-3; D is possibly TRBD1 (5 bases). There are 13 residues in the CDR3. Trimming took off 3 bases at V and 4 bases at J, with 8 bases between the two ends. The germline gives CDR1 SGDLS, CDR2 YYNGEE.

V gene TRBV6-1 combines with J gene TRBJ1-6; 10 bases agree with TRBD1. This CDR3 is built from 15 residues. The V gene's germline CDR1 is MNHNS and CDR2 SASEGT. J lost 9 bases, V lost 3 bases, and 5 bases had no gene match. Written as DNA, the CDR3 is TGTGCCAGCAGTGACCAGACAGGGGGCCTTTCACCCCTCCACTTT. This sequence encodes CASSDQTGGLSPLHF.

The chain employs TRBV5-1 and TRBJ2-5, with D tentatively TRBD2 (7 bases). Germline CDR1 SGHRS, CDR2 YFSETQ. Trimming removed 7 bases from V and 5 bases from J, with 18 bases in between. The CDR3 totals 14 residues. The DNA for the CDR3 is TGCGCCAGCCGAGGGGGGGGCGCGGAGGAGACCCAGTACTTC. Translation gives CASRGGGAEETQYF.

The gene calls are TRBV3-1 (or the pseudogene TRBV3-2) and TRBJ2-1; 10 positions match TRBD2. Trimming cost V 4 bases and J 3 bases; bases outside gene matches: 15. This CDR3 is 19 amino acids long. Germline CDR1 and CDR2: LGHDT and YNNKEL (reference sequence). The CDR3 DNA reads TGTGCCAGCAGCCCTCGCGGGAAAGGAAGGACTAGCGGCTACAATGAGCAGTTCTTC. Amino acids: CASSPRGKGRTSGYNEQFF.

This chain joins TRBV27 and TRBJ2-2; D unclear. The V gene's germline CDR1 is MNHEY and CDR2 SMNVEV (reference sequence). V gave up 3 bases and J gave up 7 bases, with 3 bases separating them. The CDR3 extends over 11 amino acids. This CDR3 is CASSFYGELFF. CDR3 DNA sequence: TGTGCCAGCAGTTTTTACGGGGAGCTGTTTTTT.

V usage is TRBV5-1 and J usage is TRBJ1-2, with D perhaps matching TRBD1 (6 bases). There are 15 residues in the CDR3. Per the germline V gene, CDR1 is SGHRS and CDR2 is YFSETQ. The V end lost 0 bases, the J end lost 7 bases, and 16 bases lay between the germline ends. The CDR3 DNA follows: TGCGCCAGCAGCTTGGATCAACAGGGTCGGGGTGGCTACACCTTC. It specifies CASSLDQQGRGGYTF.

The rearrangement links TRBV27 to TRBJ2-6, with 10 bases fitting TRBD1. This CDR3 contains 17 residues. Germline loops: CDR1 MNHEY, CDR2 SMNVEV (reference sequence). V lost 7 bases, J lost 2 bases, and 8 bases stayed unmatched. The CDR3 loop is CASTRQGAPAGANVLTF. CDR3 DNA: TGTGCCAGCACCAGACAGGGGGCGCCGGCTGGGGCCAACGTCCTGACTTTC.

This sequence joins TRBV16 and TRBJ2-3; D is perhaps TRBD2 (6 bases). This CDR3 is 16 amino acids long. V was cut by 1 base and J by 2 bases, with 13 bases left in between. CDR1 is KGHSY and CDR2 is FQNENV in the germline V gene. CDR3 sequence (DNA): TGTGCCAGCAGCCAATGGGGCGGAGGGCACACAGATACGCAGTATTTT. Residues: CASSQWGGGHTDTQYF. Combining the CDR3 with reference TRBV16 and TRBJ2-3 gives the whole variable domain GEEVAQTPKHLVRGEGQKAKLYCAPIKGHSYVFWYQQVLKNEFKFLISFQNENVFDETGMPKERFSAKCLPNSPCSLEIQATKLEDSAVYFCASSQWGGGHTDTQYFGPGTRLTVL.